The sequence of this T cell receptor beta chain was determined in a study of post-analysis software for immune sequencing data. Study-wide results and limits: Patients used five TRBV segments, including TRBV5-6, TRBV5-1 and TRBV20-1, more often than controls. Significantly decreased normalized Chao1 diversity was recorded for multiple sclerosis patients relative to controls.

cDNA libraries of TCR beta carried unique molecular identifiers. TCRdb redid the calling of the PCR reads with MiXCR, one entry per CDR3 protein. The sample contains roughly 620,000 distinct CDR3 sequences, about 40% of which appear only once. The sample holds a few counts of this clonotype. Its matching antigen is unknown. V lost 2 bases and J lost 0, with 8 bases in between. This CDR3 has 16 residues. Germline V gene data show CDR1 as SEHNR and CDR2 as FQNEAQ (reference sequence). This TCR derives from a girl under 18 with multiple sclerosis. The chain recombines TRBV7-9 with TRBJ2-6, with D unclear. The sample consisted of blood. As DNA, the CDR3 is TGTGCCAGCAGCTTATTCCTCCTCTCTGGGGCCAACGTCCTGACTTTC. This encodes CASSLFLLSGANVLTF.